This T cell receptor (beta chain) was sequenced in a study of blood T cell repertoires in COVID-19. This CDR3 is built from 14 residues. CDR1 and CDR2 (germline): LNHDA, SQIVND (reference sequence). Trimming shortened V by 6 bases and J by 6 bases, and 14 bases separated the two germline ends. Profiled with immunoSEQ multiplex PCR; TCRdb holds only in-frame clones, not every one. The table has about 160,000 clones, 65% to 90% seen once. This chain connects TRBV19 to TRBJ1-4; D might be TRBD1 (5 bases). The TCR sequence derives from a woman between 35 and 50 years old with COVID-19, enrolled during active disease. Sequencing was carried out using peripheral blood. CDR3 nucleotides: TGTGCCAGTAGGGCCCAGGGAGGTTATGAAAAACTGTTTTTT. It codes for CASRAQGGYEKLFF.